This is a list of T cell receptor beta chains from one sample in a study of PD-L1 blockade in urothelial cancer. The repertoire was sequenced with immunoSEQ multiplex PCR; TCRdb's copy has only in-frame clones and lacks some. The sample lists about 95,000 clones; about nine tenths were seen once. The sample here was PBMCs, taken around atezolizumab (anti-PD-L1) treatment. The receptors derive from a man in his 60s with urothelial cancer. Both conserved end residues are part of each CDR3. A D gene is named only where the DNA matches it firmly. Only part of the rows carry a size: once, few, many, or a class if the clone is expanded.

V,J,D,size,CDR3,DNA
TRBV9,TRBJ2-1,NA,once,CASSVEGVSFTEQFF,TGTGCCAGCAGCGTAGAGGGAGTTTCTTTTACTGAGCAGTTCTTC
TRBV27,TRBJ1-1,NA,few,CASRPLGVNTEAFF,TGTGCCAGCAGGCCCCTAGGGGTGAACACTGAAGCTTTCTTT
TRBV5-1,TRBJ2-2,TRBD2,NA,CASSRGGQSPGELFF,TGCGCCAGCAGCCGGGGAGGGCAAAGCCCCGGGGAGCTGTTTTTT
TRBV11-2,TRBJ1-2,TRBD1,NA,CASSPGQGEGGYTF,TGTGCCAGCAGCCCGGGACAGGGCGAGGGTGGCTACACCTTC
TRBV7-2,TRBJ2-7,NA,NA,CASSPVSSEAYEQYF,TGTGCCAGCAGCCCCGTATCTTCTGAGGCCTACGAGCAGTACTTC
TRBV18,TRBJ2-5,NA,NA,CASSSAQQPEETQYF,TGTGCCAGCTCGTCGGCACAGCAGCCTGAGGAGACCCAGTACTTC
TRBV7-9,TRBJ1-2,TRBD1,NA,CASSSGQGAYGYTF,TGTGCCAGCAGCTCCGGACAGGGGGCGTATGGCTACACCTTC
TRBV5-4,TRBJ2-2,NA,once,CASSLTGHGELFF,TGTGCCAGCAGCCTCACAGGGCACGGGGAGCTGTTTTTT
TRBV28,TRBJ2-5,TRBD1,NA,CAVAPGTGLQETQYF,TGTGCCGTAGCACCCGGGACAGGGTTACAAGAGACCCAGTACTTC
TRBV7-2,TRBJ2-1,TRBD2,NA,CASSLVGAQASGGYNEQFF,TGTGCCAGCAGCTTAGTTGGGGCCCAAGCTAGCGGGGGATACAATGAGCAGTTCTTC
TRBV6-5,TRBJ1-5,TRBD1,NA,CASSRRGQGNQPQHF,TGTGCCAGCAGTCGGCGGGGACAGGGGAATCAGCCCCAGCATTTT
TRBV30,TRBJ2-1,NA,NA,CAWSSGNYNEQFF,TGTGCCTGGAGTTCGGGGAACTACAATGAGCAGTTCTTC
TRBV6-1,TRBJ2-1,NA,NA,CASNAGQNTYNEQFF,TGTGCCAGTAACGCCGGACAAAACACCTACAATGAGCAGTTCTTC